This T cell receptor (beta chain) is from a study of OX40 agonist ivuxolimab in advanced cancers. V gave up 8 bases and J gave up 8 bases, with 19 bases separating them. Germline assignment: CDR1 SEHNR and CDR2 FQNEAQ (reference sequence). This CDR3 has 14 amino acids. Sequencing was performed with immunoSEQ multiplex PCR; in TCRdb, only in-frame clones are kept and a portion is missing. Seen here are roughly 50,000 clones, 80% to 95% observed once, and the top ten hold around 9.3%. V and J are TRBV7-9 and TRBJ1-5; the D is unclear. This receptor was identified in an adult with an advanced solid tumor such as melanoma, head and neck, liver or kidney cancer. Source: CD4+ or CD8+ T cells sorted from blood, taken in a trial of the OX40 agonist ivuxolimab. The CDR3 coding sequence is TGTGCCAGCTCCAAGGCTTTCCCGGGAGAGCCCCAGCATTTT. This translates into CASSKAFPGEPQHF.